These 9 T cell receptor beta chains originate from one sample sequenced in a study of T cells in Graves' hyperthyroidism and ophthalmopathy. Amplification yielded TCR beta CDR3 regions, with RNA transcripts as the source. A first-round RT-PCR of the TCR CDR3 used the HTBI primer set. One entry per CDR3 protein results from TCRdb running MiXCR on the multiplex PCR reads. Of more than 300,000 distinct CDR3 sequences in the sample, approximately 17% were seen once. The sequenced sample consisted of blood. The receptors here all came from a man younger than 35 with Graves' ophthalmopathy.

This clonotype was detected only a few times. Since a much larger clone is just one base distant, this may be a read error. The rearrangement uses TRBV6-1 and TRBJ2-7, with TRBD2 as a possible D gene (5 bases). The CDR3 is 17 amino acids. V lost 4 bases and J lost 3, with 22 bases in between. Germline V gene sequence: CDR1 MNHNS, CDR2 SASEGT. The DNA for the CDR3 is TGTGCCAGCAGTGGCGGCGAAACTAGTCCGACTTTCTACGAGCAGTACTTC. Translation gives CASSGGETSPTFYEQYF.

J is TRBJ2-7 and V is TRBV6-1; 9 bases fit TRBD2. The CDR3 runs to 16 residues. V gave up 4 bases and J gave up 2 bases; unmatched junction bases: 9. In germline, CDR1 is MNHNS, CDR2 SASEGT. For the CDR3, the DNA is TGTGCCAGCAGTGTGCCGAAGGCGGGAGGGGCCTACGAGCAGTACTTC. This translates into CASSVPKAGGAYEQYF.

This clonotype was picked up many times. This chain links TRBV7-9 with TRBJ2-1, with D perhaps TRBD1 (6 bases). The germline V gene has CDR1 SEHNR and CDR2 FQNEAQ (reference sequence). V was clipped by 5 bases and J by 3 bases, with 14 bases between them. This CDR3 comprises 15 residues. The CDR3 DNA follows: TGTGCCAGCAGCCACCCGGACAGCTTCTACAATGAGCAGTTCTTC. Translated, it gives CASSHPDSFYNEQFF.

At least ten counts were recorded for this clonotype. This rearrangement joins TRBV5-6 to TRBJ2-5; TRBD1 aligns across 8 bases. The V and J ends lost 1 base and 4 bases, in that order; junction bases with no gene match: 9. The CDR3 is 16 amino acids. Germline CDR1 is SGHDT and CDR2 is YYEEEE. In nucleotides, the CDR3 is TGTGCCAGCAGCTTGCAACCCTCAGGGGGCGGAGAGACCCAGTACTTC. Encoded protein: CASSLQPSGGGETQYF. Together with reference TRBV5-6 and TRBJ2-5, the CDR3 gives the full variable domain: DAGVTQSPTHLIKTRGQQVTLRCSPKSGHDTVSWYQQALGQGPQFIFQYYEEEERQRGNFPDRFSGHQFPNYSSELNVNALLLGDSALYLCASSLQPSGGGETQYFGPGTRLLVL.

This clonotype was observed many times. This chain links TRBV5-6 with TRBJ2-7, with no clear D. The length of the CDR3 is 11 residues. The germline V gene encodes CDR1 SGHDT and CDR2 YYEEEE. Between the trimmed V and J ends, which lost 1 base and 6 bases, there was a span of 5 bases. CDR3 protein: CASSLLGEQYF. CDR3 sequence (DNA): TGTGCCAGCAGCTTGTTGGGCGAGCAGTACTTC. The variable domain in full, with the rest retrieved from reference TRBV5-6 and TRBJ2-7, is DAGVTQSPTHLIKTRGQQVTLRCSPKSGHDTVSWYQQALGQGPQFIFQYYEEEERQRGNFPDRFSGHQFPNYSSELNVNALLLGDSALYLCASSLLGEQYFGPGTRLTVT.

This clonotype was recorded only once. A much more abundant neighbour one base away suggests this may be a read error. This chain joins TRBV20-1 and TRBJ2-7; D perhaps matches TRBD2 (5 bases). The closer fit of TRBJ2-1 to the DNA end suggests the J call may be wrong. Germline V gene sequence: CDR1 DFQATT, CDR2 SNEGSKA (reference sequence). CDR3 size: 12 residues. The CDR3 sequence is CSASAGSYEQFF. The CDR3 DNA sequence: TGCAGTGCTAGTGCGGGCTCCTACGAGCAGTTCTTC.

The V gene is TRBV4-1, the J gene TRBJ2-7, with a tentative D call TRBD1 (5 bases). V was pared by 1 base and J by 3 bases, with 16 bases between. This CDR3 is built from 16 residues. Germline V CDR1 and CDR2: MGHRA, YSYEKL. The CDR3 DNA follows: TGCGCCAGCAGCCAAGTTCCAGGGAACCTAAACTACGAGCAGTACTTC. Encoded protein: CASSQVPGNLNYEQYF.

Only a few counts were recorded for this clonotype. The genes are TRBV5-1 and TRBJ2-3, with 13 bases aligning to TRBD2. The J segment lost 3 bases and the V segment lost 4 bases, leaving 11 bases of the junction unmatched. This CDR3 region has 18 residues. Germline values: CDR1 SGHRS, CDR2 YFSETQ. In nucleotides, the CDR3 is TGCGCCAGCAGCCGTTCGACTAGCGGGGGGCGAGGGACAGATACGCAGTATTTT. This gives the protein CASSRSTSGGRGTDTQYF. The whole variable domain, filled in from reference TRBV5-1 and TRBJ2-3, reads KAGVTQTPRYLIKTRGQQVTLSCSPISGHRSVSWYQQTPGQGLQFLFEYFSETQRNKGNFPGRFSGRQFSNSRSEMNVSTLELGDSALYLCASSRSTSGGRGTDTQYFGPGTRLTVL.

The table lists this clonotype with a few counts. CDR3 nucleotides: TGTGCCAGCAGTGAAGGTCTACGAGGGAGCCAAGAGACCCAGTACTTC. Encoded protein: CASSEGLRGSQETQYF. J is TRBJ2-5 and V is TRBV2; D is perhaps TRBD2 (5 bases). Trimming stripped 1 base from V and 1 base from J, with 13 bases between. Germline CDR1 is SNHLY and CDR2 is FYNNEI. This CDR3 spans 16 amino acids.